This T cell receptor beta chain was documented in a study of blood T cell repertoires in COVID-19. Sequencing was performed with immunoSEQ multiplex PCR; in TCRdb, only in-frame clones are kept and a portion is missing. The sample gives fewer than 300,000 clones, about 91% of which show up once; roughly 2.7% is in the top ten. The junction had 6 bases not matched to a gene; V was cut back by 3 bases and J by 8 bases. Germline V gives CDR1 SGDLS, CDR2 YYNGEE. CDR3 size: 14 residues. The chain couples TRBV9 to TRBJ2-2; TRBD2 matches at 8 bases. This clonotype was obtained from a person aged 18-29 years with COVID-19, enrolled during active disease. Material for sequencing was peripheral blood. CDR3 sequence reads: CASSANSGIGELFF. The CDR3, as DNA: TGTGCCAGCAGCGCCAATAGCGGGATTGGGGAGCTGTTTTTT.